This TCR beta chain appears in the sequencing data of a study of Ad26.COV2.S vaccination and SARS-CoV-2 variants. Broader study findings: After vaccination, substantial breadth of spike-specific CD8+ and CD4+ responses was reported.

The method was immunoSEQ multiplex PCR; TCRdb's version includes in-frame clones alone and lacks a portion of them. The table records about 260,000 clones, about 83% of them present only once. V dropped 5 bases and J dropped 3; count of bases not matched to a gene: 7. This CDR3 is 14 amino acids long. Germline CDR1 reads SGDLS; CDR2 reads YYNGEE. Treatment denoted: about 20 received Ad26.COV2.S at low or high dose, single or two shots; several received placebo; per-sample allocation not given. The samples date from day 63 after the first vaccine or placebo injection. It was an adult aged 18-55 years in Boston who was the donor. Participants' vaccine, an Ad26 vector, delivered Wuhan-strain SARS-CoV-2 spike. Notes on this clone: What it binds is unknown.

The clonotype comes from a person aged 18-65 years who received the Ad26.COV2.S COVID-19 vaccine or a placebo. The specimen was peripheral blood, collected in a trial of Ad26.COV2.S vaccine versus placebo. This chain connects TRBV9 to TRBJ2-7; 8 bases are shared with TRBD1. The CDR3 sequence is CASSPGQAGYEQYV. Here the CDR3 DNA reads TGTGCCAGCAGTCCGGGACAGGCAGGCTACGAGCAGTACGTC.